This TCR beta chain was profiled in a study of OX40 agonist ivuxolimab in advanced cancers. Study results and caveats: Normalized expansion of T-cell clones was also low for some nonresponders. On average, CD8+ T cells showed a greater number of expanded clones than CD4+.

The germline V and J ends were trimmed by 0 bases and 2 bases, with 11 bases remaining between them. Germline loops: CDR1 SGDLS, CDR2 YYNGEE. This CDR3 comprises 15 residues. Sequenced by immunoSEQ multiplex PCR; TCRdb stores in-frame clones only, minus some. The sample lists 55,000 to 80,000 clones, roughly 86% seen once, with around 0.99% in the top ten. Autoimmune disease history or systemic immunosuppression excluded patients. Worth noting for this clone: Its antigen is as yet unknown.

The source of this sequence is an adult with an advanced solid tumor such as melanoma, head and neck, liver or kidney cancer. The sample in question was CD4+ or CD8+ T cells sorted from blood, obtained in a trial of the OX40 agonist ivuxolimab. The J gene is TRBJ1-1, the V gene TRBV9, with D unresolved. In DNA, the CDR3 is TGTGCCAGCAGCGTAGGGGGAAACCGAAACACTGAAGCTTTCTTT. It codes for CASSVGGNRNTEAFF.